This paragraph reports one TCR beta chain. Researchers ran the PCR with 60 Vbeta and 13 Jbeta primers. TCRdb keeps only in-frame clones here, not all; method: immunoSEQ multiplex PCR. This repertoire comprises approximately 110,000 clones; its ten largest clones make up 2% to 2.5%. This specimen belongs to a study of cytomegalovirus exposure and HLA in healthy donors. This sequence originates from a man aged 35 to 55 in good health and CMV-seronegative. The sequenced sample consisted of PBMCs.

This chain's CDR3 is CASSPASVLGDEQFF. In DNA, the CDR3 is TGTGCCAGCAGTCCGGCTAGCGTTCTGGGCGATGAGCAGTTCTTC. The rearrangement links TRBV28 to TRBJ2-1; the D gene is possibly TRBD2 (6 bases). The CDR3 runs 15 residues. Per the germline V gene, CDR1 is MDHEN and CDR2 is SYDVKM. V lost 5 bases, J lost 8 bases, and 19 bases lay in between.